This record concerns one T cell receptor beta chain sequence. Its target is unknown. V lost 4 bases and J 10 bases, leaving 15 bases between the germline ends. CDR1 and CDR2 from the germline V gene are MNHNY and SVGAGI (reference sequence). The CDR3 runs 13 residues. This record comes from a study of beta chain features in type 1 diabetes. Study-wide context: Researchers looked at roughly 100,000,000 sorted cells across all samples.

In total, each donor contributed a single heparinised blood draw that averaged around 0.12 L. Via the markers CD45RO/CCR7/CD25/CD127/CD95/CD27, stem cell-like memory, regulatory, central memory and naive CD4+ cells were sorted. Sequenced material consisted of expressed TCRB transcripts (all of the isolated RNA was reverse transcribed). TCRdb's copy holds only in-frame clones and misses some; the assay was immunoSEQ multiplex PCR. The table lists about 320,000 clones, around 15% of them singletons. Points from the study as a whole: The influence of HLA type on TCRB rearrangement stayed undetermined.

V gene TRBV6-6 combines with J gene TRBJ2-3; possible D gene TRBD1, 6 bases. The sequencing input was central memory CD4+ T cells from blood. This TCR was sampled from a man younger than 40 in good health. CDR3 sequence (DNA): TGTGCCAGCAGTTCCCAGGGGTCGGGCGCGCAGTATTTT. Its protein is CASSSQGSGAQYF.